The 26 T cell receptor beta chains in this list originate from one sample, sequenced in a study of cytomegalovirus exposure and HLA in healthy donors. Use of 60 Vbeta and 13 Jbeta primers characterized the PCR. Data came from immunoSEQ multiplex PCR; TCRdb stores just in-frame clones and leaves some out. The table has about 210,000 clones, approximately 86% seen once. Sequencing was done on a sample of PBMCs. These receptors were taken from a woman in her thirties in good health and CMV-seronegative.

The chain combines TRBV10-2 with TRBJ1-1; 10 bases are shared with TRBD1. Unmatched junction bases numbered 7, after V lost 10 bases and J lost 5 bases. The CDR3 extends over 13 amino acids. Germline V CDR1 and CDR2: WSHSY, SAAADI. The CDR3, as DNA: TGCGCCACCGGGAGGGACAGGGGAACTGAAGCTTTCTTT. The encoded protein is CATGRDRGTEAFF.

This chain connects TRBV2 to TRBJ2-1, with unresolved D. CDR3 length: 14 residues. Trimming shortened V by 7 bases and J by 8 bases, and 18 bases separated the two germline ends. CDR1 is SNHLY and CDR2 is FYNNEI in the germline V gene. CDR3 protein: CASKVGSLIYEQFF. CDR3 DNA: TGTGCCAGCAAAGTAGGTAGCTTGATCTATGAGCAGTTCTTC.

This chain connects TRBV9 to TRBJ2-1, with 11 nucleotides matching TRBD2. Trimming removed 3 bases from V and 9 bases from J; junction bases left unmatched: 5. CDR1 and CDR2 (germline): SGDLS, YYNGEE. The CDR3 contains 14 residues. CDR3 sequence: CASSALAGGVEQFF. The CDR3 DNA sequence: TGTGCCAGCAGCGCTTTAGCGGGGGGGGTTGAGCAGTTCTTC.

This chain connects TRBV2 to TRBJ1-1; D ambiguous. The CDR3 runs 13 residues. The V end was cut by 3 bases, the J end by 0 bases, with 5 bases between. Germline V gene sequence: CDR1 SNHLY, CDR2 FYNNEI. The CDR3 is CASSDYVNTEAFF. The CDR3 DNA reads TGTGCCAGCAGTGATTATGTGAACACTGAAGCTTTCTTT.

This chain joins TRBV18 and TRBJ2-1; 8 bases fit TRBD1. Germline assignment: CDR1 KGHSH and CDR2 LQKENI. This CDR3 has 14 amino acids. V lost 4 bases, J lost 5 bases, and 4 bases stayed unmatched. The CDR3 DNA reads TGTGCCAGCTCACGGGACAGGCGGGACAATGAGCAGTTCTTC. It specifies CASSRDRRDNEQFF.

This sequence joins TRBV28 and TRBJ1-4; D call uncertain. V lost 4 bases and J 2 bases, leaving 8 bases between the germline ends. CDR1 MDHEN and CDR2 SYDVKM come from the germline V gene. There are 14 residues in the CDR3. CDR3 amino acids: CASSSGGTNEKLFF. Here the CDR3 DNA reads TGTGCCAGCAGTTCTGGAGGGACTAATGAAAAACTGTTTTTT.

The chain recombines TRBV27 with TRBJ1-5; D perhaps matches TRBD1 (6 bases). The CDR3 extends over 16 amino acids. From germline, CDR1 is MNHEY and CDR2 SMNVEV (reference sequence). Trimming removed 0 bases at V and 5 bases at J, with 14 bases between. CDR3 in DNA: TGTGCCAGCAGTTTATCGGGGACATCAGGGCATCAGCCCCAGCATTTT. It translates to CASSLSGTSGHQPQHF.

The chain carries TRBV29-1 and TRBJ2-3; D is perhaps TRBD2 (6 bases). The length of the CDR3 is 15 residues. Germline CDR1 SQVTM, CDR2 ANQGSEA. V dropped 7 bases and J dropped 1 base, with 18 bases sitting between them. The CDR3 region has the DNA TGCAGCGCTAGAGGGTCTAGCGTTGGCACAGATACGCAGTATTTT. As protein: CSARGSSVGTDTQYF.

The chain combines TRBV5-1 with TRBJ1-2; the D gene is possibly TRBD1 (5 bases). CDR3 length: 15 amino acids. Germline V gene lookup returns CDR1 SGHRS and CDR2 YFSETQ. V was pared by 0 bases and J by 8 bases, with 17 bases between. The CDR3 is CASSLGLGSQGGYTF. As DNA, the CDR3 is TGCGCCAGCAGCTTGGGACTCGGGTCGCAGGGAGGCTACACCTTC. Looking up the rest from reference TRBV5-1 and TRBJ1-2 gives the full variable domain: KAGVTQTPRYLIKTRGQQVTLSCSPISGHRSVSWYQQTPGQGLQFLFEYFSETQRNKGNFPGRFSGRQFSNSRSEMNVSTLELGDSALYLCASSLGLGSQGGYTFGSGTRLTVV.

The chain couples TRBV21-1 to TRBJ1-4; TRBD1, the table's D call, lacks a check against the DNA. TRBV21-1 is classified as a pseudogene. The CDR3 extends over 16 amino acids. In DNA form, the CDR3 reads TGTGCCAGCAGCAAGGGCCAAGACCAGAAGGCTGAAAAACTGTTTTTT. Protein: CASSKGQDQKAEKLFF.

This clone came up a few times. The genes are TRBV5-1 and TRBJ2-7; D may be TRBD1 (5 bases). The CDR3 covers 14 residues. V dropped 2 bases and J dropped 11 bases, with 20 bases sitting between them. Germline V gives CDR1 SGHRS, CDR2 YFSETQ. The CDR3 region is CASSLSTGDRLKYF. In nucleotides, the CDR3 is TGCGCCAGCAGCTTAAGTACGGGCGACAGATTGAAGTACTTC. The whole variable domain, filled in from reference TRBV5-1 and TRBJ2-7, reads KAGVTQTPRYLIKTRGQQVTLSCSPISGHRSVSWYQQTPGQGLQFLFEYFSETQRNKGNFPGRFSGRQFSNSRSEMNVSTLELGDSALYLCASSLSTGDRLKYFGPGTRLTVT.

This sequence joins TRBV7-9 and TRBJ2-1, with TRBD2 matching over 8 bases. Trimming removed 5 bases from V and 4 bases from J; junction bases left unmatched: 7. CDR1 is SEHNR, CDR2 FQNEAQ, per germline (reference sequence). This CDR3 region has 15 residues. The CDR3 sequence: CASSPPGGIYNEQFF. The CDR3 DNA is TGTGCCAGCAGCCCCCCGGGGGGGATTTACAATGAGCAGTTCTTC.

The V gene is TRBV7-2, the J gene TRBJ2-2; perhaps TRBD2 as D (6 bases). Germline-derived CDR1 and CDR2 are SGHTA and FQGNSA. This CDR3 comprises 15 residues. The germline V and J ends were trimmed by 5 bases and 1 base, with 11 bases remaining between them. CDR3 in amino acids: CASSRDSGNTGELFF. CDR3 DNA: TGTGCCAGCAGCCGGGACTCAGGGAACACCGGGGAGCTGTTTTTT.

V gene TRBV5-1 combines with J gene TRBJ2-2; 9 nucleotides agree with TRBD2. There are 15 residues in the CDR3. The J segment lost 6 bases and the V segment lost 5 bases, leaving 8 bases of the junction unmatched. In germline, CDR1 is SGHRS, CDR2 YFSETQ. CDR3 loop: CASSSVAGDPGELFF. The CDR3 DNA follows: TGCGCCAGCAGTTCGGTAGCGGGAGACCCCGGGGAGCTGTTTTTT. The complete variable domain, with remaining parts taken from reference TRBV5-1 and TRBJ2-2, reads KAGVTQTPRYLIKTRGQQVTLSCSPISGHRSVSWYQQTPGQGLQFLFEYFSETQRNKGNFPGRFSGRQFSNSRSEMNVSTLELGDSALYLCASSSVAGDPGELFFGEGSRLTVL.

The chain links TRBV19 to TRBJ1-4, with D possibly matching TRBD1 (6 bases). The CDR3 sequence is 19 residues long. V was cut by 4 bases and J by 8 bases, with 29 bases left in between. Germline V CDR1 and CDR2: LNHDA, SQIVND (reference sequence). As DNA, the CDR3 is TGTGCCAGTAGTAGGGCCCTAGACAGGCCTACTAGAGGGCGAGAAAAACTGTTTTTT. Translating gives CASSRALDRPTRGREKLFF.

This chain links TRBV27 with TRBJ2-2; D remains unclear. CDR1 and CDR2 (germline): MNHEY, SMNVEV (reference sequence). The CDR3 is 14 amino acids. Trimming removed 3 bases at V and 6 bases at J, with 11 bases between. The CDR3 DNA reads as TGTGCCAGCAGTTTTGACGGGTTTCCCGGGGAGCTGTTTTTT. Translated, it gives CASSFDGFPGELFF.

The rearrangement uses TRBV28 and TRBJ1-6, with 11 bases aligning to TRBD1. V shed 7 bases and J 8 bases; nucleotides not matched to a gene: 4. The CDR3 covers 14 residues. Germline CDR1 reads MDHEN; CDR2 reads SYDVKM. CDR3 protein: CASIPGQGDSPLHF. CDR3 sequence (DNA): TGTGCCAGCATTCCGGGACAGGGGGATTCACCCCTCCACTTT.

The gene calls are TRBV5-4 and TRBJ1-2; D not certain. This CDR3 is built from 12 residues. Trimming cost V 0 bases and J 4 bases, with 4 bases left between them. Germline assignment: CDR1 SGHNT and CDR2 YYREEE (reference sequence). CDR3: CASSLAGYGYTF. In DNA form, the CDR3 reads TGTGCCAGCAGCTTGGCAGGCTATGGCTACACCTTC.

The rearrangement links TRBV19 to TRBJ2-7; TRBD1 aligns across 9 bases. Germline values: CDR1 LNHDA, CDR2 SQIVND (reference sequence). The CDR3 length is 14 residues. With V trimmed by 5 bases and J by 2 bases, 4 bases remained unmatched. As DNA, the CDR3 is TGTGCCAGTAGTGGGGGGACAGGGACCTACGAGCAGTACTTC. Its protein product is CASSGGTGTYEQYF. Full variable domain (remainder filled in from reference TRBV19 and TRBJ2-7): DGGITQSPKYLFRKEGQNVTLSCEQNLNHDAMYWYRQDPGQGLRLIYYSQIVNDFQKGDIAEGYSVSREKKESFPLTVTSAQKNPTAFYLCASSGGTGTYEQYFGPGTRLTVT.

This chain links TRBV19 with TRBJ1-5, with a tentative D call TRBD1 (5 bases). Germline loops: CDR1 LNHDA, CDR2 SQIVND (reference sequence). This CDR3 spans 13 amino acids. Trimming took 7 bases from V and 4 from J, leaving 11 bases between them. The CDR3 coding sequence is TGTGCCAGTACAGGGATGGGAAATCAGCCCCAGCATTTT. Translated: CASTGMGNQPQHF.

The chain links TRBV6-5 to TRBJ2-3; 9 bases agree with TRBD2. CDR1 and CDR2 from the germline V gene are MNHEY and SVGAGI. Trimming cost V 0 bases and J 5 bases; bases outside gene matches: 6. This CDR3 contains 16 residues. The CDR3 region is CASSYSGGGAEDTQYF. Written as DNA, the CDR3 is TGTGCCAGCAGTTACTCGGGCGGGGGGGCGGAAGATACGCAGTATTTT.

The CDR3 DNA follows: TGTGCCAGCAGCCCCTGGGGGACTAGCGGGGGACCACGGGAGACCCAGTACTTC. It codes for CASSPWGTSGGPRETQYF. The chain employs TRBV9 and TRBJ2-5; 14 bases match TRBD2. Germline CDR1 is SGDLS and CDR2 is YYNGEE. The CDR3 loop spans 18 amino acids. The J segment lost 5 bases and the V segment lost 4 bases, leaving 13 bases of the junction unmatched.

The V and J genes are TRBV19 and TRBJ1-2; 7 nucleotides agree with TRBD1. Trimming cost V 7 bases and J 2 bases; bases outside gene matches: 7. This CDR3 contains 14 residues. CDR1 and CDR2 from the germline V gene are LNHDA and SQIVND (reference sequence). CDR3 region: CASMRQGENYGYTF. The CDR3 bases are TGTGCCAGTATGCGGCAGGGGGAGAACTATGGCTACACCTTC.

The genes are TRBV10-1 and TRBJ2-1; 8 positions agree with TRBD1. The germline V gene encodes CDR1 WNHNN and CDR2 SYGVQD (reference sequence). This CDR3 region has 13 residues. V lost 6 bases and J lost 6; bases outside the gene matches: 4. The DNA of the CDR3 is TGCGCCAGCAGCCCCACAGGGGGCAATGAGCAGTTCTTC. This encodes CASSPTGGNEQFF.

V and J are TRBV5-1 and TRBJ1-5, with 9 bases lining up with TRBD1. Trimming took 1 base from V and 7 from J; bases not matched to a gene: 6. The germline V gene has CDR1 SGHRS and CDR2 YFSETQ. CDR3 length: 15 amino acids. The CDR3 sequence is CASSLTGTGNQPQHF. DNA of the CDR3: TGCGCCAGCAGCTTGACAGGGACAGGGAACCAGCCCCAGCATTTT.

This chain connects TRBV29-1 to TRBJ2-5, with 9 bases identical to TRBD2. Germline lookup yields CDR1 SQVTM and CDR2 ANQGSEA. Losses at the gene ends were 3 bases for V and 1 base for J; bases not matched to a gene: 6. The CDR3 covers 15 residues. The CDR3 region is CSVDRLAGLQETQYF. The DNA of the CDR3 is TGCAGCGTTGATAGGCTAGCGGGACTCCAAGAGACCCAGTACTTC.